The 21 T cell receptor beta chains in this list originate from one sample, sequenced in a study of T-cell reconstitution after alpha-beta-depleted transplantation in children. As it was prepared, the TCRbeta library received unique molecular identifiers. TCRdb re-analysed the PCR reads in MiXCR, keeping a single row per CDR3 protein. Of 450,000 to 700,000 distinct CDR3 sequences listed, approximately 30% were seen once; the top ten hold approximately 39%. Here the sequenced sample was PBMCs, taken before TCRalphabeta/CD19-depleted stem cell transplant. The receptors derive from a boy in the first two years of life with Wiskott-Aldrich syndrome, due to receive a stem cell transplant.

The sample holds a few counts of this clonotype. The chain combines TRBV12-3 or TRBV12-4 with TRBJ2-4; TRBD1 or TRBD2 may be the D gene (6 bases each). The CDR3 sequence is 16 residues long. The germline V and J ends were trimmed by 6 bases and 3 bases, with 18 bases remaining between them. Written as DNA, the CDR3 is TGTGCCAGCAGCCAAACGTGGGGGGCAGGCAAAAACATTCAGTACTTC. Amino acids: CASSQTWGAGKNIQYF.

The V call is TRBV4-1, the J call TRBJ2-3, with TRBD2 matching over 7 bases. V shed 0 bases, J shed 5 bases, and the junction held 5 bases outside the gene matches. The CDR3 extends over 15 amino acids. The V gene's germline CDR1 is MGHRA and CDR2 YSYEKL. CDR3 bases: TGCGCCAGCAGCCAAGATTTTGGCGGGAGAGATACGCAGTATTTT. Its translation: CASSQDFGGRDTQYF.

This clonotype was seen ten or more times. This sequence joins TRBV5-1 and TRBJ2-7; 7 positions match TRBD1. The CDR3 consists of 12 residues. The germline V gene encodes CDR1 SGHRS and CDR2 YFSETQ. Trimming took 4 bases from V and 2 from J; bases not matched to a gene: 0. The CDR3 sequence: CASSQGAYEQYF. For the CDR3, the DNA is TGCGCCAGCAGCCAGGGGGCCTACGAGCAGTACTTC.

This CDR3 reads CASGTSGRIVQYF. CDR3 in DNA: TGTGCCAGTGGGACTAGCGGGAGGATCGTGCAGTACTTC. This chain uses TRBV12-3 or TRBV12-4 with TRBJ2-7; 15 bases map to TRBD2. J gave up 9 bases and V 9 bases, and 6 bases lay outside the gene matches. There are 13 residues in the CDR3.

The chain recombines TRBV5-1 with TRBJ2-1; perhaps D is TRBD1 or TRBD2 (5 bases each). Trimming removed 3 bases at V and 7 bases at J, with 17 bases between. Germline values: CDR1 SGHRS, CDR2 YFSETQ. The CDR3 is 15 residues long. This CDR3 reads CASSSPGRTGNEQFF. CDR3 in DNA: TGCGCCAGCAGCTCTCCGGGACGTACGGGAAATGAGCAGTTCTTC.

The chain is built from TRBV5-1 and TRBJ2-1; D gene ambiguous. The V end lost 4 bases, the J end lost 0 bases, and 11 bases lay between the germline ends. Germline lookup yields CDR1 SGHRS and CDR2 YFSETQ. The CDR3 length is 15 residues. The DNA for the CDR3 is TGCGCCAGCAGCGGTAGGTCGAGCTCCTACAATGAGCAGTTCTTC. Amino acid sequence: CASSGRSSSYNEQFF.

The V and J genes are TRBV27 and TRBJ2-7; D unresolved. The V gene lost 6 bases and the J gene lost 0 bases, with 15 bases spanning the gap. The CDR3 has 15 amino acids. In germline, CDR1 is MNHEY, CDR2 SMNVEV (reference sequence). This CDR3 is CASRGLDASSYEQYF. In DNA form, the CDR3 reads TGTGCCAGCAGGGGATTAGACGCGAGCTCCTACGAGCAGTACTTC.

This rearrangement joins TRBV4-1 to TRBJ2-1; D may be TRBD2 (7 bases). Germline V gene data show CDR1 as MGHRA and CDR2 as YSYEKL. V lost 1 base and J 5 bases, leaving 21 bases between the germline ends. CDR3 length: 18 residues. CDR3: CASSQGSLAETGNNEQFF. In DNA form, the CDR3 reads TGCGCCAGCAGCCAAGGATCGCTAGCGGAAACAGGGAACAATGAGCAGTTCTTC.

This clonotype was picked up a small number of times. J is TRBJ1-2 and V is TRBV12-3 or TRBV12-4; a possible D gene is TRBD1 (6 bases). The V end was cut by 5 bases, the J end by 8 bases, with 15 bases between. CDR3 size: 13 residues. CDR3 sequence: CASSLLPQGGYTF. The CDR3 region has the DNA TGTGCCAGCAGTCTACTACCACAGGGCGGCTACACCTTC.

The rearrangement uses TRBV4-1 and TRBJ2-1; D remains ambiguous. CDR3 length: 15 amino acids. V lost 1 base, J lost 4 bases, and 11 bases lay in between. Germline values: CDR1 MGHRA, CDR2 YSYEKL. The DNA for the CDR3 is TGCGCCAGCAGCCAAGTCATAGCAGGTTACAATGAGCAGTTCTTC. It encodes CASSQVIAGYNEQFF.

The chain has TRBV30 and TRBJ2-3, with D unresolved. The ends were cut back, 1 base at V and 2 bases at J, with 4 bases in the middle. CDR3 length: 12 residues. Germline values: CDR1 GTSNPN, CDR2 SVGIG (reference sequence). The CDR3 nucleotides read TGTGCCTGGAGTGGCGTCACAGATACGCAGTATTTT. Residues: CAWSGVTDTQYF.

This clonotype has only a few counts. The gene calls are TRBV29-1 and TRBJ2-1; maybe TRBD1 (6 bases). Germline V lookup: CDR1 SQVTM, CDR2 ANQGSEA. The V end was cut by 6 bases, the J end by 13 bases, with 13 bases between. This CDR3 is 10 amino acids long. The CDR3 region has the DNA TGCAGCGTGGGGGCCACCGTCCAGTTCTTC. Its translation is CSVGATVQFF.

This clonotype was observed a few times. The chain uses TRBV7-3 and TRBJ1-5, with unresolved D. Looked up from germline, CDR1 is SGHTA and CDR2 is FQGTGA. Deletions cut 2 bases from V and 3 bases from J, with 11 bases between. The CDR3 totals 15 residues. The CDR3: CASSLSVQFNQPQHF. CDR3 coding DNA: TGTGCCAGCAGCTTATCTGTACAGTTCAATCAGCCCCAGCATTTT.

The gene calls are TRBV27 and TRBJ2-7, with D perhaps TRBD1 (7 bases). V gave up 3 bases and J gave up 1 base, with 13 bases separating them. CDR3 length: 15 residues. Germline lookup yields CDR1 MNHEY and CDR2 SMNVEV (reference sequence). The CDR3 DNA reads as TGTGCCAGCAGTTTCGGAGGGGGCTTGTCCTACGAGCAGTACTTC. Protein sequence: CASSFGGGLSYEQYF.

This clonotype occurred a few times. The chain recombines TRBV28 with TRBJ1-5, with TRBD1 as a possible D gene (6 bases). V was trimmed by 6 bases and J by 0 bases, leaving 21 bases between them. CDR3 size: 18 residues. CDR1 MDHEN and CDR2 SYDVKM come from the germline V gene. The DNA of the CDR3 is TGTGCCAGCAGCTGGCACATTTTCGGGGGGCATAGCAATCAGCCCCAGCATTTT. Protein sequence: CASSWHIFGGHSNQPQHF.

This clonotype has just a few counts. The chain has TRBV5-1 and TRBJ2-6; D is perhaps TRBD1 or TRBD2 (5 bases each). The V end was cut by 3 bases, the J end by 2 bases, with 9 bases between. There are 15 residues in the CDR3. CDR1 SGHRS and CDR2 YFSETQ come from the germline V gene. CDR3 sequence (DNA): TGCGCCAGCAGCTGGGACGGGACTGGGGCCAACGTCCTGACTTTC. Encoded protein: CASSWDGTGANVLTF. Supplemented by reference TRBV5-1 and TRBJ2-6, the full variable domain reads KAGVTQTPRYLIKTRGQQVTLSCSPISGHRSVSWYQQTPGQGLQFLFEYFSETQRNKGNFPGRFSGRQFSNSRSEMNVSTLELGDSALYLCASSWDGTGANVLTFGAGSRLTVL.

A few counts support this clonotype. The chain employs TRBV6-5 and TRBJ2-1, with 9 bases aligning to TRBD2. Germline values: CDR1 MNHEY, CDR2 SVGAGI. V shed 4 bases and J 3 bases; nucleotides not matched to a gene: 7. This CDR3 region has 16 residues. This chain's CDR3 is CASSWLTSGRYNEQFF. The CDR3 DNA reads TGTGCCAGCAGTTGGTTGACTAGCGGTCGCTACAATGAGCAGTTCTTC.

This clonotype was detected only a few times. This sequence joins TRBV7-9 and TRBJ2-5; possibly TRBD2 for D (5 bases). Trimming removed 2 bases at V and 2 bases at J, with 9 bases between. This CDR3 spans 14 amino acids. The germline V gene has CDR1 SEHNR and CDR2 FQNEAQ (reference sequence). The CDR3 region has the DNA TGTGCCAGCAGCTTACCGGGGAGTCAAGAGACCCAGTACTTC. Translation: CASSLPGSQETQYF.

This clonotype was seen a single time. The J gene is TRBJ2-5, the V gene TRBV5-1; 11 bases are a match to TRBD2. This CDR3 has 16 amino acids. Germline CDR1 is SGHRS and CDR2 is YFSETQ. The junction had 6 bases not matched to a gene; V was cut back by 4 bases and J by 1 base. This CDR3 reads CASSRLAGLIQETQYF. The CDR3 nucleotides read TGCGCCAGCAGCAGACTAGCGGGGCTTATCCAAGAGACCCAGTACTTC.

The gene calls are TRBV29-1 and TRBJ2-1, with 7 positions matching TRBD2. Looked up from germline, CDR1 is SQVTM and CDR2 is ANQGSEA. Trimming took 0 bases from V and 8 from J; bases not matched to a gene: 13. The CDR3 is made up of 16 amino acids. This chain's CDR3 is CSVEDPGRRGRDEQFF. CDR3 DNA: TGCAGCGTTGAAGATCCAGGGCGGAGAGGGAGGGATGAGCAGTTCTTC.

The genes are TRBV10-3 and TRBJ2-7; the D is unclear. Per germline, CDR1 ENHRY and CDR2 SYGVKD. Between the trimmed V and J ends, which lost 0 bases and 0 bases, there was a span of 9 bases. The CDR3 extends over 15 amino acids. CDR3 in amino acids: CAISESRTTSYEQYF. The CDR3, as DNA: TGTGCCATCAGTGAGTCGAGGACGACCTCCTACGAGCAGTACTTC.